This T cell receptor (beta chain) was found in a study of T cell repertoires in cytomegalovirus infection. The CDR3 runs to 16 residues. With 6 bases removed from V and 2 bases from J, the gap between germline ends came to 14 bases. This clonotype came up a few times. Its antigen is not known. MiXCR was run by TCRdb on the reads, yielding one entry per CDR3 protein. The sample consists of fewer than 150,000 distinct CDR3 sequences, roughly 30% of them appearing once. The sample consisted of CD8+ T cells from cultured PBMCs, taken from culture after CMV antigen stimulation. V gene TRBV12-3 or TRBV12-4 combines with J gene TRBJ2-6, with D maybe TRBD2 (5 bases). The TCR comes from a human donor in good health (CMV status not recorded). Some clones in this sample may be carry-over from other donors' samples. The CDR3 DNA follows: TGTGCCAGCAGAGGACTGACCCCAACTGGGGCCAACGTCCTGACTTTC. It translates to CASRGLTPTGANVLTF.